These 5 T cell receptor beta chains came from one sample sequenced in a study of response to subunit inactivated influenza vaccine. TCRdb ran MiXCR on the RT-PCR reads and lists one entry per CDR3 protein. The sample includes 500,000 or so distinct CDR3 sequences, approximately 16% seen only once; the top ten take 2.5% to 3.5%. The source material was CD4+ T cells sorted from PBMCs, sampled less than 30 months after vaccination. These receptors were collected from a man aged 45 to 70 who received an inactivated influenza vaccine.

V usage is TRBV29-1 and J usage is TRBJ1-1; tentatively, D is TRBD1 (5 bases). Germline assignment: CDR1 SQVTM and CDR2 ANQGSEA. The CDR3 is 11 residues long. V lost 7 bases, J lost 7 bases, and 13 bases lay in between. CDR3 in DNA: TGCAGCGCCGCGCCGGGACTTGAAGCTTTCTTT. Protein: CSAAPGLEAFF. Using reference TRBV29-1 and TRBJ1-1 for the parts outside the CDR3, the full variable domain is SAVISQKPSRDICQRGTSLTIQCQVDSQVTMMFWYRQQPGQSLTLIATANQGSEATYESGFVIDKFPISRPNLTFSTLTVSNMSPEDSSIYLCSAAPGLEAFFGQGTRLTVV.

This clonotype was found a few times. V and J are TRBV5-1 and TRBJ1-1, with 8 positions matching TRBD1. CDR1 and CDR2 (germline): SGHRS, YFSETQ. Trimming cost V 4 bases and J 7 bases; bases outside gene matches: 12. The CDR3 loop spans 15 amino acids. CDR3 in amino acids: CASSLDRVEHGEAFF. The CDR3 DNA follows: TGCGCCAGCAGCCTGGACAGGGTTGAACATGGTGAAGCTTTCTTT.

CDR3 protein: CASSYARQRARDEQYF. The CDR3 nucleotides read TGTGCCAGCAGTTACGCCCGTCAGCGGGCTCGGGACGAGCAGTACTTC. The chain joins TRBV6-2 or TRBV6-3 to TRBJ2-7, with D perhaps TRBD2 (6 bases). Trimming pared 2 bases from V and 5 bases from J, leaving 19 bases between. The CDR3 is 16 amino acids. CDR1 and CDR2 (germline): MNHEY, SVGEGT.

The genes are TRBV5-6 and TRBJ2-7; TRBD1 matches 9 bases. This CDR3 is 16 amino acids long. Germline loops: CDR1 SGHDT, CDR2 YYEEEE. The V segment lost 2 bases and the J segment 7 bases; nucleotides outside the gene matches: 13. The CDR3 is CASSLLPGQGLVEQYF. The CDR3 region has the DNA TGTGCCAGCAGCTTACTGCCGGGACAGGGATTAGTGGAGCAGTACTTC.

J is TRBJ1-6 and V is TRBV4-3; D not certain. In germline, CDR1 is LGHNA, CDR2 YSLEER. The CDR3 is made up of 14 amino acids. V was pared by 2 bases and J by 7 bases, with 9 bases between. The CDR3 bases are TGCGCCAGCAGCCAACGGTCCGGGAATTCACCCCTCCACTTT. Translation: CASSQRSGNSPLHF.